The 9 T cell receptor beta chains in this list originate from one sample, sequenced in a study of shared clonotypes between healthy human individuals. Method: immunoSEQ multiplex PCR; TCRdb's copy keeps in-frame clones and lacks some. The repertoire holds 2 million to 2.5 million clones, with 90% to 95% as singletons. Sequencing was carried out using naive CD4+ T cells from PBMCs. Subset in this sample: CD45RA+ positively selected. The source is a man in his late teens or twenties in good health. Some clones in this sample may be carry-over from other donors' samples.

Written as DNA, the CDR3 is TGTGCCAGCAGTTTATCGACCCCGGGACTAGCGGGAGACGAGCAGTACTTC. It translates to CASSLSTPGLAGDEQYF. The chain combines TRBV27 with TRBJ2-7, with 14 bases matching TRBD2. Germline CDR1 reads MNHEY; CDR2 reads SMNVEV (reference sequence). The length of the CDR3 is 17 residues. Losses at the gene ends were 0 bases for V and 5 bases for J; bases not matched to a gene: 6.

In nucleotides, the CDR3 is TGTGCCAGCAGCGAACGACTAGCGGGAGATGATGAGCAGTTCTTC. This codes for CASSERLAGDDEQFF. V usage is TRBV9 and J usage is TRBJ2-1; 12 positions agree with TRBD2. V lost 3 bases and J lost 8; bases outside the gene matches: 6. Germline CDR1 and CDR2: SGDLS and YYNGEE. The CDR3 spans 15 residues.

This chain connects TRBV5-1 to TRBJ2-2; tentative D call: TRBD1 (6 bases). Germline assignment: CDR1 SGHRS and CDR2 YFSETQ. The CDR3 runs to 16 residues. V gave up 1 base and J gave up 6 bases, with 16 bases separating them. The CDR3 loop is CASSLQGQSIPGELFF. The CDR3 nucleotides read TGCGCCAGCAGCTTGCAAGGACAGTCAATCCCCGGGGAGCTGTTTTTT. The complete variable domain, with remaining parts taken from reference TRBV5-1 and TRBJ2-2, reads KAGVTQTPRYLIKTRGQQVTLSCSPISGHRSVSWYQQTPGQGLQFLFEYFSETQRNKGNFPGRFSGRQFSNSRSEMNVSTLELGDSALYLCASSLQGQSIPGELFFGEGSRLTVL.

V usage is TRBV29-1 and J usage is TRBJ2-7; a weak D match, TRBD1 (6 bases). Germline-derived CDR1 and CDR2 are SQVTM and ANQGSEA. CDR3 length: 12 residues. V lost 7 bases, J lost 2 bases, and 12 bases lay in between. The CDR3 nucleotides read TGCAGCGCGGGGACAAGACCCTACGAGCAGTACTTC. Its protein product is CSAGTRPYEQYF.

This clone came up once. The sample carries other DNA sequences with the same CDR3. The rearrangement uses TRBV11-2 and TRBJ2-1, with 7 bases that match TRBD2. The CDR3 totals 13 residues. Per germline, CDR1 SGHAT and CDR2 FQNNGV. Trimming removed 0 bases from V and 8 bases from J; junction bases left unmatched: 1. The CDR3 DNA is TGTGCCAGCAGCTTAGATCGGGGGGATGAGCAGTTCTTC. Its translation: CASSLDRGDEQFF.

To note about this clone: Distinct nucleotide sequences in the sample also encode this CDR3. The chain is built from TRBV6-5 and TRBJ1-2, with TRBD1 identical over 7 bases. This CDR3 spans 15 amino acids. Trimming removed 0 bases from V and 2 bases from J; junction bases left unmatched: 3. Germline CDR1 MNHEY, CDR2 SVGAGI. This CDR3 is CASSYSGQANYGYTF. In DNA form, the CDR3 reads TGTGCCAGCAGTTACTCAGGACAGGCCAACTATGGCTACACCTTC.

The V call is TRBV5-6, the J call TRBJ2-1; perhaps TRBD2 as D (6 bases). Between the trimmed V and J ends, which lost 2 bases and 4 bases, there was a span of 13 bases. The CDR3 extends over 15 amino acids. The germline V gene encodes CDR1 SGHDT and CDR2 YYEEEE. The CDR3 reads CASSFRGGAYNEQFF. The CDR3 DNA follows: TGTGCCAGCAGCTTTCGTGGAGGGGCATACAATGAGCAGTTCTTC.

The V and J genes are TRBV2 and TRBJ1-4, with TRBD1 identical over 7 bases. This CDR3 contains 13 residues. Trimming cost V 8 bases and J 5 bases; bases outside gene matches: 5. Germline V gives CDR1 SNHLY, CDR2 FYNNEI. The CDR3 here is CASGDSGNEKLFF. CDR3 sequence (DNA): TGTGCCAGCGGGGACAGCGGAAATGAAAAACTGTTTTTT.

V and J are TRBV18 and TRBJ2-1; 12 bases fit TRBD2. Trimming at V came to 3 bases and at J to 5 bases, leaving 5 bases not matched to a gene. The germline CDR1 and CDR2 sequences are KGHSH and LQKENI. The length of the CDR3 is 16 residues. The CDR3 nucleotides are TGTGCCAGCTCACCCTGGACTAGCGGGAACCACAATGAGCAGTTCTTC. It codes for CASSPWTSGNHNEQFF.